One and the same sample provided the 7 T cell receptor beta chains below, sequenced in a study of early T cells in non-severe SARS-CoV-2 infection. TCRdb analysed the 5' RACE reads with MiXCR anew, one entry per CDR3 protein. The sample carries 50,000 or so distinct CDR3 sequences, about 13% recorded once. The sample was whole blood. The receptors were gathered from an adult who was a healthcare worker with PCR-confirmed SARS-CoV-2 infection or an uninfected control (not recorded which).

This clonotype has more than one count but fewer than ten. The CDR3 DNA is TGTGCCAGCAGCTACAACAGGAACACTGAAGCTTTCTTT. Translation gives CASSYNRNTEAFF. The gene calls are TRBV7-2 and TRBJ1-1; D is undetermined. The V end was cut by 4 bases, the J end by 1 base, with 7 bases between. The CDR3 sequence is 13 residues long. CDR1 and CDR2 (germline): SGHTA, FQGNSA.

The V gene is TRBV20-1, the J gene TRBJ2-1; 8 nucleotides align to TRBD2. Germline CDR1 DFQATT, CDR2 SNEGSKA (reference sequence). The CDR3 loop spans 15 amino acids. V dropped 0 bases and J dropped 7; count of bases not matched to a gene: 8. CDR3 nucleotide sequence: TGCAGTGCTAGAGATTCGAGCGGGAGTGGGAATGAGCAGTTCTTC. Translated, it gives CSARDSSGSGNEQFF.

Written as DNA, the CDR3 is TGTGCCAGCTCACTAACGGCACTCATGAACACCGGGGAGCTGTTTTTT. Amino acids: CASSLTALMNTGELFF. The chain employs TRBV18 and TRBJ2-2; unclear D gene. Trimming took 4 bases from V and 1 from J, leaving 13 bases between them. The germline gives CDR1 KGHSH, CDR2 LQKENI. This CDR3 contains 16 residues.

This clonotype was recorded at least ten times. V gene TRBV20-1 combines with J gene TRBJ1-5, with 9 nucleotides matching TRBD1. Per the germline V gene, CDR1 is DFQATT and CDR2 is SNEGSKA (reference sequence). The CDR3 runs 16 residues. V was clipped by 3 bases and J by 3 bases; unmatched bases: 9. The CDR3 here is CSARRMDRGYNQPQHF. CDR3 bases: TGCAGTGCTAGGAGGATGGACAGGGGCTACAATCAGCCCCAGCATTTT.

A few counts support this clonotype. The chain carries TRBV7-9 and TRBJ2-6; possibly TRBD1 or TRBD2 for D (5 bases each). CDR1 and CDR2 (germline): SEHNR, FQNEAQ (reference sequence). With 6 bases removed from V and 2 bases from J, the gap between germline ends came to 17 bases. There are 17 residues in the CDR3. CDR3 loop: CASRGDQGVPGANVLTF. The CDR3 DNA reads TGTGCCAGCAGGGGGGATCAGGGAGTGCCTGGGGCCAACGTCCTGACTTTC.

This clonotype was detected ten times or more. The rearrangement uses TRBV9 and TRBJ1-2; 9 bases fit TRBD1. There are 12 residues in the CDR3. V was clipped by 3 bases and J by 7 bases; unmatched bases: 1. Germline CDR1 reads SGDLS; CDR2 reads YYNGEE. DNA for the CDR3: TGTGCCAGCAGCGCGACAGGGGGTGGCTACACCTTC. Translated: CASSATGGGYTF.

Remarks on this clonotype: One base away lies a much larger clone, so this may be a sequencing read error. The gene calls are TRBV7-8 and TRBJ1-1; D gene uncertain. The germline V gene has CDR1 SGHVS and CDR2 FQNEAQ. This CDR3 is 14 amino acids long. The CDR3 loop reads CASSLEGVRTKAFF. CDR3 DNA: TGTGCCAGCAGCTTAGAGGGTGTGCGCACTAAAGCTTTCTTT.